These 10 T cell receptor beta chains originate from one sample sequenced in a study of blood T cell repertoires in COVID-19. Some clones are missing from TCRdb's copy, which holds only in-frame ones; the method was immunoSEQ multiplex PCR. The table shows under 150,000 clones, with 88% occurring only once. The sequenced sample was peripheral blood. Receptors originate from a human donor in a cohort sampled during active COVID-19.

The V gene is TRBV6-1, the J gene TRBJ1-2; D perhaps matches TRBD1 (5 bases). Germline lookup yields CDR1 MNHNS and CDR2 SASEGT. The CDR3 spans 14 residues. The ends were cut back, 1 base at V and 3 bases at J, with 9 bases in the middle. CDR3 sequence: CASSEVGLDYGYTF. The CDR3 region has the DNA TGTGCCAGCAGTGAAGTGGGGCTTGACTATGGCTACACCTTC.

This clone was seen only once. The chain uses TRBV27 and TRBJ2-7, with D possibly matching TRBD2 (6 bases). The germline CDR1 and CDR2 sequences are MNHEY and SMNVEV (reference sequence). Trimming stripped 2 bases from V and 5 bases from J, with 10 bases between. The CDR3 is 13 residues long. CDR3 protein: CASSLAGPHEQYF. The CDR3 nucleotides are TGTGCCAGCAGTTTAGCGGGGCCACACGAGCAGTACTTC.

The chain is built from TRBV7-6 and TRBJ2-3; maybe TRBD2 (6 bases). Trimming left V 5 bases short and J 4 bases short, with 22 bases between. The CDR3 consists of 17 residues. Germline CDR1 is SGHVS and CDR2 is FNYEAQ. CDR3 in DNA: TGTGCCAGCAGCCCTAGCGCTCCGAGTGGGGGACCAGATACGCAGTATTTT. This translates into CASSPSAPSGGPDTQYF.

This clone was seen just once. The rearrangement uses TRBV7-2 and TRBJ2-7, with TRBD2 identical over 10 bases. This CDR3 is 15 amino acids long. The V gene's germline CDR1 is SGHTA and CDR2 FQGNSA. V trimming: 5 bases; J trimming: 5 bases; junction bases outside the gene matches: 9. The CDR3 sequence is CASSNPGLANNEQYF. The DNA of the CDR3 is TGTGCCAGCAGCAACCCGGGACTAGCGAACAACGAGCAGTACTTC.

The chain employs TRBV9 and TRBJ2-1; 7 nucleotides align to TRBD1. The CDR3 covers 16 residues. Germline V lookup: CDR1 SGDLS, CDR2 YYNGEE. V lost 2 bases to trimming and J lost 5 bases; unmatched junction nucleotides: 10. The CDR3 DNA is TGTGCCAGCAGCGTTCGAGGGGGCCAAACCAACAATGAGCAGTTCTTC. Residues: CASSVRGGQTNNEQFF.

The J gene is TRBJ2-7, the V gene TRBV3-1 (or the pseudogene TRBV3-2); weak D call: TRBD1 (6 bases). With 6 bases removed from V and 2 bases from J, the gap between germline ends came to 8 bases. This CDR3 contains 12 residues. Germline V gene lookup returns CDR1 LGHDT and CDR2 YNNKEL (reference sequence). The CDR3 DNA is TGTGCCAGCAGGGGACAAACCTACGAGCAGTACTTC. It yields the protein CASRGQTYEQYF.

CDR3 sequence (DNA): TGTGCCAGCAGTCCCCCTCTTGGGGCCCGAAACACCATATATTTT. Encoded protein: CASSPPLGARNTIYF. The V gene is TRBV28, the J gene TRBJ1-3, with D maybe TRBD1 (5 bases). V lost 5 bases, J lost 5 bases, and 16 bases lay in between. Per germline, CDR1 MDHEN and CDR2 SYDVKM. This CDR3 contains 15 residues.

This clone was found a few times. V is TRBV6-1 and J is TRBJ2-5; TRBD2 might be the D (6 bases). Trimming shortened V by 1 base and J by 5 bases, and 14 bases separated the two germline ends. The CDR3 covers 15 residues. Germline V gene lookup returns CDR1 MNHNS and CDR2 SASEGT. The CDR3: CASSEGGVGQETQYF. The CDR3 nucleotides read TGTGCCAGCAGTGAAGGGGGGGTAGGGCAGGAGACCCAGTACTTC.

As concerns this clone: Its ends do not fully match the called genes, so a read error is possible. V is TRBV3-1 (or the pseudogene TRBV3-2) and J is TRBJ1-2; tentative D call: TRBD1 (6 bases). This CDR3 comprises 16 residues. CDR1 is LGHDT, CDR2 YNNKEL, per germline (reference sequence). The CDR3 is CASSKDQQGNRYGYTF. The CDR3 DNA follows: TGTGCCAGCAGCAAAGATCAACAGGGTAACCGCTATGGCTACACCTTC.

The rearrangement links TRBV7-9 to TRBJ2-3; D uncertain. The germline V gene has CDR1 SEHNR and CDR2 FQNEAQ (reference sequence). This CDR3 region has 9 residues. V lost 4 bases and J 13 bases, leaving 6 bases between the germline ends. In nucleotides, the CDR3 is TGTGCCAGCAGCTCTCCGGAGTATTTT. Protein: CASSSPEYF.